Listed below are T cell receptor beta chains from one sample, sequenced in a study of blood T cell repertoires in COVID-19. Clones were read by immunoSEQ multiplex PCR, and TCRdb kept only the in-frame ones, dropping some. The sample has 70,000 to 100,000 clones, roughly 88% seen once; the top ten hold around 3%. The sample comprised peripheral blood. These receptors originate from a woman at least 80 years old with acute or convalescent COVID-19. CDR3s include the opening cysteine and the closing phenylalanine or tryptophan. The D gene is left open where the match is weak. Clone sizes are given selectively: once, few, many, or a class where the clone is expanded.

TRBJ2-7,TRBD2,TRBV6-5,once,TGTGCCAGCAGTTACTCATTGGGGGGGGTAGCCTACGAGCAGTACTTC,CASSYSLGGVAYEQYF
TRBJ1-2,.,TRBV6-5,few,TGTGCCAGCAGACGGACAGATTCCTATGGCTACACCTTC,CASRRTDSYGYTF
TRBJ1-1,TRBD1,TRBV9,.,TGTGCCAGCAGCGTATTAACAGGGGCCACTGAAGCTTTCTTT,CASSVLTGATEAFF
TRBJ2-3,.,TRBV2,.,TGTGCCAGTGCGTTTGTAGATACGCAGTATTTT,CASAFVDTQYF
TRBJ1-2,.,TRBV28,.,TGTGCCAGCAGTTCTTTAGACGGGAACTATGGCTACACCTTC,CASSSLDGNYGYTF
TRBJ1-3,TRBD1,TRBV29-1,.,TGCAGCGCCCTAAATCCGGGACAGGGAGCGAGAAACACCATATATTTT,CSALNPGQGARNTIYF
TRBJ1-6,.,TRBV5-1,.,TGCGCCAGCAACCTCGGGAGGGAGGATAATTCACCCCTCCACTTT,CASNLGREDNSPLHF
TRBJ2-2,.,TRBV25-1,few,TGTGCCAGCAGTGAAGTCGCTGGCGGGAACACCGGGGAGCTGTTTTTT,CASSEVAGGNTGELFF
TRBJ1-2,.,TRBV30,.,TGTGCCTGGAGTGTACAGATAGGTCGGTCCTCGACCTATGGCTACACCTTC,CAWSVQIGRSSTYGYTF
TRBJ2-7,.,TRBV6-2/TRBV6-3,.,TGTGCCAGCAGTTACGAGGTTGGCAGGGGCGAAATCGCCTACGAGCAGTACTTC,CASSYEVGRGEIAYEQYF
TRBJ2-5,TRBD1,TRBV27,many,TGTGCCACGTCCTGGACAGGGCAAGGGGCCCAGTACTTC,CATSWTGQGAQYF
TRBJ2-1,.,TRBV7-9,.,TGTGCCAGCAGCCTCTATGGACTCTCCTACAATGAGCAGTTCTTC,CASSLYGLSYNEQFF
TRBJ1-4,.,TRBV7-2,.,TGTGCCAGCAGCTTAGTGGCAGGGACTAATGAAAAACTGTTTTTT,CASSLVAGTNEKLFF
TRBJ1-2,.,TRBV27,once,TGTGCCAGCAGTTTAGTGGCAGGGGTGAAAGAATGGGGCTACACCTTC,CASSLVAGVKEWGYTF
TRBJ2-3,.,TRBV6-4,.,TGTGCCAGCAGTGACGGCGCGGCTAGCACAGATACGCAGTATTTT,CASSDGAASTDTQYF
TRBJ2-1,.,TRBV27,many,TGTGCCAGCAGTCGTACGGGGCCCCAACAGGGCAATGAGCAGTTCTTC,CASSRTGPQQGNEQFF
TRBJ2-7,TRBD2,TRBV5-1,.,TGCGCCAGCAGCTTGAGCGGGGCCCAGTACTCCTACGAGCAGTACTTC,CASSLSGAQYSYEQYF
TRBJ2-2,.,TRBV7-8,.,TGTGCCAGCAGCGTACTGGACTGGTTCGGTTCCGCGAACACCGGGGAGCTGTTTTTT,CASSVLDWFGSANTGELFF
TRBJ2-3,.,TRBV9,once,TGTGCCAGCAGCGTAGTTGGGAGTGGGAGCACAGATACGCAGTATTTT,CASSVVGSGSTDTQYF
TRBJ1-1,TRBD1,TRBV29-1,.,TGCAGCGCCCTACAGGGGACGAACACTGAAGCTTTCTTT,CSALQGTNTEAFF
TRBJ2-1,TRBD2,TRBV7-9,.,TGTGCCAGCAGCCTTAGCGGGGGGGCGGCTACCAATGAGCAGTTCTTC,CASSLSGGAATNEQFF
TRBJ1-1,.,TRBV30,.,TGTGCCTGGAGCGCAACGGGACATATGAACACTGAAGCTTTCTTT,CAWSATGHMNTEAFF
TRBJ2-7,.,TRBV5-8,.,TGTGCCAGCAGCTCCCCGAACGAGTGGTCCTACGAGCAGTACTTC,CASSSPNEWSYEQYF
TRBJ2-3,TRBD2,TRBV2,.,TGTGCCAGCACCCTGGGACTAGCGGGAGCGGCAGATACGCAGTATTTT,CASTLGLAGAADTQYF
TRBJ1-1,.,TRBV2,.,TGTGCCAGCGTTCAGACAGGTAACACTGAAGCTTTCTTT,CASVQTGNTEAFF
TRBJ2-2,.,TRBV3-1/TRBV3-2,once,TGTGCCAGCAGCTCAGGGAATGGTCCCGGGGAGCTGTTTTTT,CASSSGNGPGELFF
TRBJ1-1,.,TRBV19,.,TGTGCCAGTAGTCTCTTGGGAGGGGGGGCAGAAGCTTTCTTT,CASSLLGGGAEAFF
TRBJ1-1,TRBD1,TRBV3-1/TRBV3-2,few,TGTGCCAGCTCCGACAGGGACACTGAAGCTTTCTTT,CASSDRDTEAFF
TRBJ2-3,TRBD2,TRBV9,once,TGTGCCAGCACCTACGGGGGGAGAACAGATACGCAGTATTTT,CASTYGGRTDTQYF
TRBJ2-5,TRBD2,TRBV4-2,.,TGTGCCAGCAGCCAAGATCCTAGCGGGGGGGGCCAAGAGACCCAGTACTTC,CASSQDPSGGGQETQYF
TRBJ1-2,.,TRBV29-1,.,TGCAGCGTCCAAGACCCGGGGTTCTATGGCTACACCTTC,CSVQDPGFYGYTF
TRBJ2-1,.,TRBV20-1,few,TGCAGTGCTAGTTGGAGAAACAATGAGCAGTTCTTC,CSASWRNNEQFF
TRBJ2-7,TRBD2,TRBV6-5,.,TGTGCCAGCAGTTACTCGAGTAGCGGGGGTACCTACGAGCAGTACTTC,CASSYSSSGGTYEQYF
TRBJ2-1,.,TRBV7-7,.,TGTGCTAGCAGCTTGCGCGTAACGAGCTCCTACAATGAGCAGTTCTTC,CASSLRVTSSYNEQFF
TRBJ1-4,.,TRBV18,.,TGTGCCAGCTCACCAATCGCGGGATCACGCGGTGAAAAACTGTTTTTT,CASSPIAGSRGEKLFF
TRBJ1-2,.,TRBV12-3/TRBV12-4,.,TGTGCCAGCAGAGGGGGACTAGGGGACGGCTACACCTTC,CASRGGLGDGYTF
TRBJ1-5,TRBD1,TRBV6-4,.,TGTGCCAGCAGTGAGGCGGTAAAAGGGACAGGGGATGATAGCAATCAGCCCCAGCATTTT,CASSEAVKGTGDDSNQPQHF
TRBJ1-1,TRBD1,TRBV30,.,TGTGCCTGGAGCCCGGACAGGGGTGCTGAAGCTTTCTTT,CAWSPDRGAEAFF
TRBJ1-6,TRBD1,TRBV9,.,TGTGCCAGCAGCGACACAGGGGGCGAAAATTCACCCCTCCACTTT,CASSDTGGENSPLHF
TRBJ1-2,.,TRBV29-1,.,TGCAGCGCCACAGGGAATGGCTACACCTTC,CSATGNGYTF
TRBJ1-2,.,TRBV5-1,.,TGCGCCAGCAGCTTGGATACAGGGTATAATGGCTACACCTTC,CASSLDTGYNGYTF
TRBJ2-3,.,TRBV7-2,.,TGTGCCAGCAGCTTAGCGGCCAGCACAGATACGCAGTATTTT,CASSLAASTDTQYF
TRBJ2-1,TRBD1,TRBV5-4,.,TGTGCCAGCAGCGGACAGGGTAGAGAGCAGTTCTTC,CASSGQGREQFF